This T cell receptor beta chain was sequenced in a study of cytomegalovirus exposure and HLA in healthy donors. V was clipped by 6 bases and J by 3 bases; unmatched bases: 16. The CDR3 is 17 residues long. Germline V CDR1 and CDR2: KGHSH, LQKENI. Use of 60 Vbeta and 13 Jbeta primers characterized the PCR. Clones were sequenced by immunoSEQ multiplex PCR, and TCRdb holds only the in-frame ones, with some missing. The sample has 150,000 to 250,000 clones, 65% to 90% seen once. The chain links TRBV18 to TRBJ1-2; 7 nucleotides agree with TRBD1. This TCR derives from a woman between 45 and 65 years old in good health and CMV-seronegative. Sequencing was performed on PBMCs. The CDR3 loop is CASSPVSPGQSYYGYTF. The CDR3 nucleotides read TGTGCCAGCTCCCCCGTTTCCCCGGGACAGAGCTACTATGGCTACACCTTC.